Below, 21 T cell receptor beta chains from the same sample are listed, as sequenced in a study of blood T cell repertoires in COVID-19. Measured with immunoSEQ multiplex PCR; TCRdb has only the in-frame clones, and not every one. This sample yields roughly 70,000 clones, of which more than 70% are seen a single time; around 4.2% belongs to the top ten. The sample comprised peripheral blood. These receptors all stem from a man between 65 and 85 years old with acute or convalescent COVID-19.

The rearrangement joins TRBV19 to TRBJ2-7; 8 bases are shared with TRBD1. With 0 bases clipped from V and 1 base from J, the junction kept 8 bases outside the gene matches. The germline V gene encodes CDR1 LNHDA and CDR2 SQIVND (reference sequence). This CDR3 region has 17 residues. The CDR3 region is CASSIDPSDRVSYEQYF. CDR3 DNA sequence: TGTGCCAGTAGTATAGACCCGTCGGACAGGGTTTCCTACGAGCAGTACTTC.

V gene TRBV19 combines with J gene TRBJ2-1; no reliable D call. From germline, CDR1 is LNHDA and CDR2 SQIVND (reference sequence). This CDR3 contains 16 residues. The ends were cut back, 7 bases at V and 0 bases at J, with 16 bases in the middle. Here the CDR3 reads CASTQQTPSSYNEQFF. The CDR3 nucleotides read TGTGCCAGTACCCAACAGACGCCCAGCTCCTACAATGAGCAGTTCTTC.

The chain uses TRBV13 and TRBJ2-3, with TRBD1 as a possible D gene (7 bases). Trimming took off 5 bases at V and 0 bases at J, with 15 bases between the two ends. The CDR3 consists of 16 residues. Germline loops: CDR1 PRHDT, CDR2 FYEKMQ (reference sequence). CDR3 loop: CASSAAGGGSTDTQYF. CDR3 nucleotides: TGTGCCAGCAGCGCCGCAGGGGGAGGAAGCACAGATACGCAGTATTTT. The full variable domain, completed using reference TRBV13 and TRBJ2-3, is AAGVIQSPRHLIKEKRETATLKCYPIPRHDTVYWYQQGPGQDPQFLISFYEKMQSDKGSIPDRFSAQQFSDYHSELNMSSLELGDSALYFCASSAAGGGSTDTQYFGPGTRLTVL.

This clone has a handful of counts. This chain uses TRBV12-3 or TRBV12-4 with TRBJ2-1; no clear D gene. V lost 6 bases to trimming and J lost 5 bases, with 5 bases between them. This CDR3 contains 11 residues. CDR3 bases: TGTGCCAGCAGCTATAACAATGAGCAGTTCTTC. It encodes CASSYNNEQFF.

This clone appeared a single time. As DNA, the CDR3 is TGCGCCAGCTCCCTGCGGGGACCACCTTATAGCAATCAGCCCCAGCATTTT. Its protein product is CASSLRGPPYSNQPQHF. The V call is TRBV5-1, the J call TRBJ1-5, with D possibly TRBD1 on 5 matching bases. CDR1 SGHRS and CDR2 YFSETQ come from the germline V gene. The CDR3 sequence is 17 residues long. The germline V and J ends were trimmed by 7 bases and 0 bases, with 20 bases remaining between them.

Within the sample, this clone is medium-sized. CDR3 loop: CASIAGTVLATNEKLFF. Here the CDR3 DNA reads TGTGCCAGCATCGCCGGGACAGTCCTTGCAACTAATGAAAAACTGTTTTTT. The chain recombines TRBV2 with TRBJ1-4, with 7 bases that match TRBD1. Trimming took 7 bases from V and 0 from J; bases not matched to a gene: 11. The CDR3 extends over 17 amino acids. Germline V CDR1 and CDR2: SNHLY, FYNNEI.

The rearrangement uses TRBV3-1 (or the pseudogene TRBV3-2) and TRBJ2-7; 9 positions match TRBD2. The CDR3 runs to 18 residues. Germline trimming cut 0 bases from V and 3 bases from J; bases unmatched to any gene: 12. Germline CDR1 and CDR2: LGHDT and YNNKEL (reference sequence). The CDR3 nucleotides are TGTGCCAGCAGCCAAGATGGGGAGCGGGGGGCCGGAAACTACGAGCAGTACTTC. This gives the protein CASSQDGERGAGNYEQYF.

This rearrangement joins TRBV2 to TRBJ2-6; 9 bases line up with TRBD1. The CDR3 covers 15 residues. The ends lost 7 bases at V and 3 bases at J; junction bases unmatched: 4. Germline-derived CDR1 and CDR2 are SNHLY and FYNNEI. As DNA, the CDR3 is TGTGCCAGCAAGCAGGACAGGGGTGGGGCCAACGTCCTGACTTTC. It translates to CASKQDRGGANVLTF. The variable domain in full, with the rest retrieved from reference TRBV2 and TRBJ2-6, is EPEVTQTPSHQVTQMGQEVILRCVPISNHLYFYWYRQILGQKVEFLVSFYNNEISEKSEIFDDQFSVERPDGSNFTLKIRSTKLEDSAMYFCASKQDRGGANVLTFGAGSRLTVL.

Only a few counts were recorded for this clone. This specimen includes other DNA sequences encoding the same CDR3. The rearrangement links TRBV9 to TRBJ1-2, with TRBD1 identical over 8 bases. The CDR3 totals 15 residues. The trim removed 0 bases at V and 3 bases at J, leaving 4 bases unmatched. CDR1 is SGDLS, CDR2 YYNGEE, per germline. CDR3: CASSVVAGGDYGYTF. The CDR3 DNA is TGTGCCAGCAGCGTAGTGGCAGGGGGCGACTATGGCTACACCTTC.

The chain joins TRBV7-2 to TRBJ1-4; TRBD1 aligns across 10 bases. Germline CDR1 and CDR2: SGHTA and FQGNSA. The CDR3 length is 15 residues. Germline trimming cut 6 bases from V and 14 bases from J; bases unmatched to any gene: 15. The CDR3 protein is CASSPTSRTGGRLFF. The CDR3 DNA reads as TGTGCCAGCAGTCCTACGTCCAGGACAGGGGGGCGGCTGTTTTTT. The full variable domain, with the rest looked up from reference TRBV7-2 and TRBJ1-4, is GAGVSQSPSNKVTEKGKDVELRCDPISGHTALYWYRQSLGQGLEFLIYFQGNSAPDKSGLPSDRFSAERTGGSVSTLTIQRTQQEDSAVYLCASSPTSRTGGRLFFGSGTQLSVL.

V is TRBV7-2 and J is TRBJ1-3; D remains ambiguous. Germline V lookup: CDR1 SGHTA, CDR2 FQGNSA. The CDR3 consists of 14 residues. The germline V and J ends were trimmed by 1 base and 0 bases, with 4 bases remaining between them. In nucleotides, the CDR3 is TGTGCCAGCAGCTTAGACTTCTCTGGAAACACCATATATTTT. Its translation is CASSLDFSGNTIYF.

This rearrangement joins TRBV18 to TRBJ1-3, with 7 positions matching TRBD1. V gave up 4 bases and J gave up 9 bases; unmatched junction bases: 9. Germline V gene data show CDR1 as KGHSH and CDR2 as LQKENI. This CDR3 contains 14 residues. The CDR3 loop is CASSLDRLGGTIYF. Written as DNA, the CDR3 is TGTGCCAGCTCACTGGACAGGCTTGGCGGCACCATATATTTT.

The V call is TRBV7-9, the J call TRBJ1-4, with D unresolved. V shed 0 bases and J shed 6 bases, with 8 bases lying between them. The CDR3 runs to 14 residues. Looked up from germline, CDR1 is SEHNR and CDR2 is FQNEAQ (reference sequence). The CDR3 bases are TGTGCCAGCAGCTTAGCAGGAGGAGATGAAAAACTGTTTTTT. Its translation is CASSLAGGDEKLFF.

This sequence joins TRBV6-1 and TRBJ1-2; 7 nucleotides line up with TRBD1. Trimming removed 0 bases from V and 4 bases from J; junction bases left unmatched: 11. CDR1 MNHNS and CDR2 SASEGT come from the germline V gene. The CDR3 runs 17 residues. CDR3 region: CASSEAVRAAGGYGYTF. CDR3 coding DNA: TGTGCCAGCAGTGAAGCTGTTAGAGCGGCAGGGGGCTATGGCTACACCTTC.

V and J are TRBV7-9 and TRBJ2-7; D remains ambiguous. V lost 6 bases, J lost 0 bases, and 24 bases lay in between. The CDR3 is made up of 18 amino acids. From germline, CDR1 is SEHNR and CDR2 FQNEAQ (reference sequence). CDR3 bases: TGTGCCAGCAGTTCCCCCCGTGTTCGGTCCCAAAGCTCCTACGAGCAGTACTTC. Encoded protein: CASSSPRVRSQSSYEQYF.

This clone appeared a single time. This chain links TRBV4-3 with TRBJ2-5; D not resolved. Between the trimmed V and J ends, which lost 0 bases and 5 bases, there was a span of 13 bases. In germline, CDR1 is LGHNA, CDR2 YSLEER. The CDR3 consists of 15 residues. In DNA form, the CDR3 reads TGCGCCAGCAGCCAAGAAATACTCGCGAGGGAGACCCAGTACTTC. It yields the protein CASSQEILARETQYF.

The gene calls are TRBV6-6 and TRBJ1-2; 8 bases match TRBD1. Germline V CDR1 and CDR2: MNHNY, SVGAGI (reference sequence). This CDR3 contains 14 residues. Trimming at V came to 6 bases and at J to 4 bases, leaving 7 bases not matched to a gene. The chain's CDR3 is CASSSRGQSYGYTF. CDR3 bases: TGTGCCAGCAGCTCCAGGGGGCAGAGCTATGGCTACACCTTC.

The chain recombines TRBV4-1 with TRBJ2-3; a weak D match, TRBD2 (5 bases). The CDR3 sequence is 16 residues long. Germline V CDR1 and CDR2: MGHRA, YSYEKL. V lost 2 bases and J 1 base, leaving 13 bases between the germline ends. The CDR3 sequence: CASSQRGVSGTDTQYF. The CDR3 nucleotides read TGCGCCAGCAGCCAACGGGGTGTCTCAGGCACAGATACGCAGTATTTT.

J is TRBJ2-1 and V is TRBV7-9, with D tentatively TRBD1 (5 bases). There are 12 residues in the CDR3. V was cut by 1 base and J by 12 bases, with 10 bases left in between. The V gene's germline CDR1 is SEHNR and CDR2 FQNEAQ (reference sequence). The CDR3, as DNA: TGTGCCAGCAGCTTAGTTGGGGCCGCGCAGTTCTTC. As protein: CASSLVGAAQFF. The whole variable domain, remainder taken from reference TRBV7-9 and TRBJ2-1, is DTGVSQNPRHKITKRGQNVTFRCDPISEHNRLYWYRQTLGQGPEFLTYFQNEAQLEKSRLLSDRFSAERPKGSFSTLEIQRTEQGDSAMYLCASSLVGAAQFFGPGTRLTVL.

This chain links TRBV5-1 with TRBJ2-1, with 10 bases identical to TRBD1. The CDR3 runs to 15 residues. V was clipped by 4 bases and J by 5 bases; unmatched bases: 6. CDR1 and CDR2 (germline): SGHRS, YFSETQ. Here the CDR3 DNA reads TGCGCCAGCAGCCCGGACAGGGGGATCCACAATGAGCAGTTCTTC. Its protein is CASSPDRGIHNEQFF.

The count of this clone is one. The CDR3 is CASSENSGGAIDTQYF. In DNA form, the CDR3 reads TGTGCCAGCAGCGAAAATAGCGGGGGGGCTATTGATACGCAGTATTTT. The gene calls are TRBV9 and TRBJ2-3, with 11 bases matching TRBD2. With V trimmed by 3 bases and J by 6 bases, 9 bases remained unmatched. CDR1 is SGDLS and CDR2 is YYNGEE in the germline V gene. This CDR3 region has 16 residues.